This is a list of T cell receptor beta chains from one sample in a study of T cells in Graves' hyperthyroidism and ophthalmopathy. TCRdb reprocessed the multiplex PCR reads with MiXCR, giving one entry per CDR3 protein. Altogether about 560,000 distinct CDR3 sequences are present, 16% being singletons, with the ten largest covering 15% to 20%. Sequenced: blood. All receptors derive from a young woman with Graves' hyperthyroidism. CDR3s include the opening cysteine and the closing phenylalanine or tryptophan. The D gene is left open where the match is weak. Clone size is given for some rows only: seen once, a few or many times, or a class if the clone is expanded.

- | TRBJ1-1 | TRBV6-4 | few | TGTGCCAGCAGTGACCTGACAGGTTGGAACACTGAAGCTTTCTTT | CASSDLTGWNTEAFF
- | TRBJ2-7 | TRBV28 | many | TGTGCCAGCAGTTTAGCGGGGCCACGGGAGCAGTACTTC | CASSLAGPREQYF
- | TRBJ2-7 | TRBV28 | few | TGTGCCAGCAGCTCAACACCCCTCCCATCCTACGAGCAGTACTTC | CASSSTPLPSYEQYF
- | TRBJ2-4 | TRBV11-2 | many | TGTGCCAGCAGCTTAGTAATAGCCAAAAACATTCAGTACTTC | CASSLVIAKNIQYF
TRBD1 | TRBJ2-2 | TRBV2 | few | TGTGCCAGCAGTTCCCGGGACAGGGGCACGAACACCGGGGAGCTGTTTTTT | CASSSRDRGTNTGELFF
- | TRBJ2-7 | TRBV25-1 | - | TGTGCCAGCAGTGATTCGATGGGGAACGACGAGCAGTACTTC | CASSDSMGNDEQYF
- | TRBJ1-3 | TRBV6-1 | - | TGTGCCAGCAGATCGGGGACTGGAAACACCATATATTTT | CASRSGTGNTIYF
TRBD2 | TRBJ2-7 | TRBV7-2 | many | TGTGCCAGCAGCAAGCGGGAGTTTGACCACGAGCAGTACTTC | CASSKREFDHEQYF
- | TRBJ1-1 | TRBV11-2 | - | TGTGCCAGCAGCTTAGCTAGCCTTGAAGCTTTCTTT | CASSLASLEAFF
- | TRBJ1-2 | TRBV20-1 | few | TGCAGTGCTAGAGATCGCAGGGGATTATATGGCTACACCTTC | CSARDRRGLYGYTF
- | TRBJ1-1 | TRBV6-2/TRBV6-3 | many | TGTGCCAGCACGCTCCGCCAGGGCTCGAACACTGAAGCTTTCTTT | CASTLRQGSNTEAFF
- | TRBJ2-2 | TRBV11-3 | - | TGTGCCAGCAGCATTAGCGATTATGCCACCGGGGAGCTGTTTTTT | CASSISDYATGELFF
TRBD2 | TRBJ2-3 | TRBV4-2 | few | TGTGCCAGCAGCCAAGAGACTAGCAGCACAGATACGCAGTATTTT | CASSQETSSTDTQYF
- | TRBJ2-7 | TRBV28 | many | TGTGCCAGCAGTTTTAGTGCGGGGAAATTCGGCTACGAGCAGTACTTC | CASSFSAGKFGYEQYF
- | TRBJ2-1 | TRBV14 | - | TGTGCCAGCAGCCCACCCGGGGGGCTCTTCTACAATGAGCAGTTCTTC | CASSPPGGLFYNEQFF
- | TRBJ2-3 | TRBV12-3/TRBV12-4 | - | TGTGCCAGCAGTTTGGGCCGAGCCCGGGGCACAGATACGCAGTATTTT | CASSLGRARGTDTQYF
- | TRBJ1-5 | TRBV18 | - | TGTGCCAGCTCACCAGCGAAATATAGCAATCAGCCCCAGCATTTT | CASSPAKYSNQPQHF
- | TRBJ2-7 | TRBV6-5 | - | TGTGCCAGCAGTTACCGGTCGGGTGACCCCTACGAGCAGTACTTC | CASSYRSGDPYEQYF
TRBD2 | TRBJ2-2 | TRBV6-2/TRBV6-3 | - | TGTGCCAGCGGACTAGCGGGGTTCCCCACCGGGGAGCTGTTTTTT | CASGLAGFPTGELFF
- | TRBJ2-1 | TRBV20-1 | - | TGCAGTGCTAGAGAACCCCTAGGGTTATACAATGAGCAGTTCTTC | CSAREPLGLYNEQFF
- | TRBJ2-1 | TRBV20-1 | - | TGCAGTGCCACTACCCGCTCCTACAATGAGCAGTTCTTC | CSATTRSYNEQFF
TRBD1 | TRBJ1-3 | TRBV4-1 | - | TGCGCCAGCAGCCAAGGAGGGACAGGGCTAGCTGGAAACACCATATATTTT | CASSQGGTGLAGNTIYF
- | TRBJ2-7 | TRBV28 | many | TGTGCCAGCAGTTTAGCGGGTAAGGTTGACGAGCAGTACTTC | CASSLAGKVDEQYF
TRBD1 | TRBJ2-3 | TRBV12-3/TRBV12-4 | few | TGTGCCAGCAGTTCCCTGGACAGGACTAGCACAGATACGCAGTATTTT | CASSSLDRTSTDTQYF
- | TRBJ2-6 | TRBV15 | - | TGTGCCACCAGCAGAGTGCGCACGGGGGGGGCCAACGTCCTGACTTTC | CATSRVRTGGANVLTF
- | TRBJ2-3 | TRBV12-3/TRBV12-4 | few | TGTGCCAGCAGTTTTAGCGGGACAGGGACAGATACGCAGTATTTT | CASSFSGTGTDTQYF
- | TRBJ2-1 | TRBV6-5 | few | TGTGCCAGCAGTGGACTCGACGAAGGGCACAATGAGCAGTTCTTC | CASSGLDEGHNEQFF
- | TRBJ1-5 | TRBV20-1 | many | TGCAGTGCTGGTGGGGGGCGAGGGAATCAGCCCCAGCATTTT | CSAGGGRGNQPQHF
TRBD2 | TRBJ2-1 | TRBV4-1 | - | TGCGCCAGCAGCCTTGTGAGGGGACTAGCGGATCCCCCCTACAATGAGCAGTTCTTC | CASSLVRGLADPPYNEQFF
- | TRBJ2-5 | TRBV28 | - | TGTGTCAGCAGTCCCGCAGGGAGGCAAGAGACCCAGTACTTC | CVSSPAGRQETQYF
- | TRBJ2-1 | TRBV20-1 | few | TGCAGTGCCCTAGACGAGGGGTACAATGAGCAGTTCTTC | CSALDEGYNEQFF
TRBD2 | TRBJ2-5 | TRBV13 | - | TGTGCCAGCAGCTTCCGTGGGGGGGATCGGGAGACCCAGTACTTC | CASSFRGGDRETQYF
TRBD2 | TRBJ2-1 | TRBV3-1 | few | TGTGCCAGCAGCCATCATGGACTAGCGGCCTCAGGGGGGCAATTCTTC | CASSHHGLAASGGQFF
- | TRBJ2-5 | TRBV12-3/TRBV12-4 | few | TGTGCCAGCAGGGGGACTGGCAAACGGGAGACCCAGTACTTC | CASRGTGKRETQYF
- | TRBJ2-6 | TRBV10-3 | - | TGTGCCATCAGTGGACAGATCACTAGCTCTGGGGCCGACGTCCTGACTTTC | CAISGQITSSGADVLTF
- | TRBJ1-4 | TRBV4-3 | - | TGCGCCAGCAGCCGAGTGGGACGGAAGGATGAAAAACTGTTTTTT | CASSRVGRKDEKLFF
TRBD2 | TRBJ2-7 | TRBV7-9 | few | TGTGCCAGCAGCTCCGATCTGGCTAGCGGGGGGGCATTACAAATGACCTACGAGCAGTACTTC | CASSSDLASGGALQMTYEQYF
- | TRBJ2-7 | TRBV6-1 | many | TGTGCCAGCGTAGACAAGGGACTCTCCTACGAGCAGTACTTC | CASVDKGLSYEQYF
- | TRBJ1-1 | TRBV4-3 | many | TGCGCCAGCAGCCAAGAAGGAGGGGCTGAAGCTTTCTTT | CASSQEGGAEAFF
- | TRBJ1-4 | TRBV2 | many | TGTGCCAGCAGTGACGGGACACTGGGGACTAATGAAAAACTGTTTTTT | CASSDGTLGTNEKLFF
- | TRBJ1-5 | TRBV24-1 | - | TGTGCCACCAGTGATTCATCGGAGCCCCAGCATTTT | CATSDSSEPQHF
- | TRBJ2-3 | TRBV4-3 | - | TGCGCCAGCAGCCAAGATCAGCTAGTTGGGTCAGATACGCAGTATTTT | CASSQDQLVGSDTQYF
- | TRBJ1-2 | TRBV6-8 | many | TGTGCCAGCAGTTACAAGAGGACTAGTGGCTACACCTTC | CASSYKRTSGYTF
TRBD2 | TRBJ2-1 | TRBV7-6 | few | TGTGCCAGCAGCTTAGCGAAATCCCTAGCGGACCCCTCCTACAATGAGCAGTTCTTC | CASSLAKSLADPSYNEQFF
TRBD2 | TRBJ2-7 | TRBV29-1 | - | TGCAGCGTTGAACTAGCGGGGTACGAGCAGTACTTC | CSVELAGYEQYF
TRBD2 | TRBJ2-1 | TRBV29-1 | - | TGCAGCGTCACGACGCCCAGCCCCAGCCCAGCGGGAGGGCCATACAATGAGCAGTTCTTC | CSVTTPSPSPAGGPYNEQFF